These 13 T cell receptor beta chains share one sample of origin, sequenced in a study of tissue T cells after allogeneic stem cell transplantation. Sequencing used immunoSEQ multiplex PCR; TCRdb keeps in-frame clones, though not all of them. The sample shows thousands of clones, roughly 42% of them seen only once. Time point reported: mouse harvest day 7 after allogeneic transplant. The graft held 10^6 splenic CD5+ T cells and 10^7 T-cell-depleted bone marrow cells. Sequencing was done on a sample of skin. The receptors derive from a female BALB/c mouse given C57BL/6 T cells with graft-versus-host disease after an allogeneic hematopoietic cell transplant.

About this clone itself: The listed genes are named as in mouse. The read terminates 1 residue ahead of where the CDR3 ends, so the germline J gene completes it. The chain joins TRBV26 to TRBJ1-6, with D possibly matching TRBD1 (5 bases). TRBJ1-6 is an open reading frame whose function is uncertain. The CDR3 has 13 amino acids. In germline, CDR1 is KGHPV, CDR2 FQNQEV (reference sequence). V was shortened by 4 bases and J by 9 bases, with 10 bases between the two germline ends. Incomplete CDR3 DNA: TGTGCCAGCAGTCCCGGGGGGGGTTCGCCCCTCTAC. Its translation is CASSPGGGSPLY. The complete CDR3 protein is CASSPGGGSPLYF.

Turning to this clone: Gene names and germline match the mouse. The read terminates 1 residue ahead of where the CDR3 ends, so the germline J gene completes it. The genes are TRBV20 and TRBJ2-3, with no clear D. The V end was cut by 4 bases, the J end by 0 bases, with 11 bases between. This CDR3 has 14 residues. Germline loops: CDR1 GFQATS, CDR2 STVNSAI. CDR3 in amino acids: CGAKRQPSAETLYF. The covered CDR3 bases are TGTGGTGCTAAAAGACAACCTAGTGCAGAAACGCTGTAT.

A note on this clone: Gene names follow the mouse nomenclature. CDR3: CASSLWGGDAEQFF. CDR3 DNA, as far as it was read: TGTGCCAGCAGTCTCTGGGGGGGAGATGCTGAGCAGTTC. V and J are TRBV26 and TRBJ2-1; TRBD2 aligns across 9 bases. Coverage ceases 1 residue before the CDR3 finishes, and the germline J gene fills in the end. The V gene end was trimmed by 3 bases and the J gene end by 5 bases; junction bases not matched to a gene: 2. The germline CDR1 and CDR2 sequences are KGHPV and FQNQEV (reference sequence). The length of the CDR3 is 14 residues.

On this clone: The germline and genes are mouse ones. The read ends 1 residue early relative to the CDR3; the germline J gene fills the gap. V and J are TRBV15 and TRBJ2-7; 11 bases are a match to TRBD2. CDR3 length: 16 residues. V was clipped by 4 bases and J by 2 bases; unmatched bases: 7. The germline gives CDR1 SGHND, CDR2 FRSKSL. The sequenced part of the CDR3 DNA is TGTGCCAGCAGTTCCGGACTGGGGGGCGCCCCCTATGAACAGTAC. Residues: CASSSGLGGAPYEQY. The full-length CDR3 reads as CASSSGLGGAPYEQYF.

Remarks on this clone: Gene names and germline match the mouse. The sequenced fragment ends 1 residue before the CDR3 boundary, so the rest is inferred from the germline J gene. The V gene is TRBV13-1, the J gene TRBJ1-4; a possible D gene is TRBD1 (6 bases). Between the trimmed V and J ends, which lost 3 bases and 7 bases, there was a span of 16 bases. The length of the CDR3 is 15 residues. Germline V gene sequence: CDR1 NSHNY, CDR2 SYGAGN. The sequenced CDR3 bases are TGTGCCAGCAGTGGGAGGGGGGGGCCGCCCGAAAGATTATTT. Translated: CASSGRGGPPERLF. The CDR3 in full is CASSGRGGPPERLFF.

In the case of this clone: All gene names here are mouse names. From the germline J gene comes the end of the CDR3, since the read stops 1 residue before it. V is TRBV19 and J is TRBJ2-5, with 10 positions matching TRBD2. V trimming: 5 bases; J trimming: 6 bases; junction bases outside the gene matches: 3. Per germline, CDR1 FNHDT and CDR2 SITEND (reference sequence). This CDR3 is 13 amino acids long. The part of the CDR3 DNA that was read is TGTGCCAGCAGAGACTGGGGGGAGGACACCCAGTAC. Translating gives CASRDWGEDTQY. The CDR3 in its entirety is CASRDWGEDTQYF.

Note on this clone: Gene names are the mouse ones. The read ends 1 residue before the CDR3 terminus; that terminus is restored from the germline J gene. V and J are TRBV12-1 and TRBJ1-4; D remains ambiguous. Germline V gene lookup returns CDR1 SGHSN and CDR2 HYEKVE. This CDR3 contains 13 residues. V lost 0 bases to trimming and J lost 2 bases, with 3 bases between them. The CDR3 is CASSLESNERLFF. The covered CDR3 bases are TGTGCCAGCTCTCTCGAGTCCAACGAAAGATTATTT.

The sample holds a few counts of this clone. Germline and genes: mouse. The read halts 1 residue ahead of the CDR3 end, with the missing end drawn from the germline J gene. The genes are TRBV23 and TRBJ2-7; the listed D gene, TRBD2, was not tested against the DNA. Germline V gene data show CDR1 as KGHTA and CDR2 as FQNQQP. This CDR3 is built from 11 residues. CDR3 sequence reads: CSSTGDYEQYF. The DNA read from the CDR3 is TGCTCCAGTACTGGGGACTATGAACAGTAC.

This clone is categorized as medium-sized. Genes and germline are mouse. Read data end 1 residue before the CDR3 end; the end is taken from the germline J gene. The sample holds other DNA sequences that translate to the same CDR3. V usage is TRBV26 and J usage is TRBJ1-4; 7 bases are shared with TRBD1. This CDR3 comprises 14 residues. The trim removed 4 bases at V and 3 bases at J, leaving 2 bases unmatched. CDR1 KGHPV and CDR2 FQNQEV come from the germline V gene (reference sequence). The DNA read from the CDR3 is TGTGCCAGCAGTCAACAGGGGACCAACGAAAGATTATTT. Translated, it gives CASSQQGTNERLF. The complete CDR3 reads CASSQQGTNERLFF.

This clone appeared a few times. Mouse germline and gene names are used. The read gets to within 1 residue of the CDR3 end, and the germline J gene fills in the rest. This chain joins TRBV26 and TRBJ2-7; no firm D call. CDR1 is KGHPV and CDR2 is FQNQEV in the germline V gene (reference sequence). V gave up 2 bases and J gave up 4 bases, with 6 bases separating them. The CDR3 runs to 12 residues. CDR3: CASSLGPYEQYF. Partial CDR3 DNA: TGTGCCAGCAGTCTGGGACCGTATGAACAGTAC.

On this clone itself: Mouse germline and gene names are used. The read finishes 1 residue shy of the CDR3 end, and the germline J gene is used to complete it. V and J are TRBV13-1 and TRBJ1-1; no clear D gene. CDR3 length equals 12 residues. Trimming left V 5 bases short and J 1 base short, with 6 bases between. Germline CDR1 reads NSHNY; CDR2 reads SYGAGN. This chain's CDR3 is CASSLKNTEVFF. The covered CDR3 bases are TGTGCCAGCAGCCTCAAAAACACAGAAGTCTTC.

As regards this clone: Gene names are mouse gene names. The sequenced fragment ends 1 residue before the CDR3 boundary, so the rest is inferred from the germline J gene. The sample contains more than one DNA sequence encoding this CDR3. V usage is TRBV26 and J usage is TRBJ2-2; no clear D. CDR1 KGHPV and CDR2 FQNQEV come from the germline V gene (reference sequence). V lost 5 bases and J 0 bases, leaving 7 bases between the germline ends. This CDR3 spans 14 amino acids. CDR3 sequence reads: CASSLTSNTGQLYF. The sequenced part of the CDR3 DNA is TGTGCCAGCAGTTTGACATCAAACACCGGGCAGCTCTAC.

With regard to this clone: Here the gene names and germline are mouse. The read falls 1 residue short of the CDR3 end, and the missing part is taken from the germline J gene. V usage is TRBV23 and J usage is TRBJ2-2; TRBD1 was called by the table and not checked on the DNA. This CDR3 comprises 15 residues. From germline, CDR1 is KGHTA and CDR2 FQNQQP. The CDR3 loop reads CSSSQGTANTGQLYF. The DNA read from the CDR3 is TGCTCCAGCAGTCAAGGGACAGCAAACACCGGGCAGCTCTAC.